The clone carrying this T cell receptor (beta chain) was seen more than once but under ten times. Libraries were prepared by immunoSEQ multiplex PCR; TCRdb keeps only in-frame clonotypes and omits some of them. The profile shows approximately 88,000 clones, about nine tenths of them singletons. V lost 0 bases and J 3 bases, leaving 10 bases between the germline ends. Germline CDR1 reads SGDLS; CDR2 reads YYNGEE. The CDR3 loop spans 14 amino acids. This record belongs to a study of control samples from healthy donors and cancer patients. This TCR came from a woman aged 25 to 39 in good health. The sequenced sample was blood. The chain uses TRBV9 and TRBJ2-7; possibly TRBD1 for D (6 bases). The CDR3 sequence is CASSVGSQGYEQYF. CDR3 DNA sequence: TGTGCCAGCAGCGTAGGCTCACAGGGCTACGAGCAGTACTTC.